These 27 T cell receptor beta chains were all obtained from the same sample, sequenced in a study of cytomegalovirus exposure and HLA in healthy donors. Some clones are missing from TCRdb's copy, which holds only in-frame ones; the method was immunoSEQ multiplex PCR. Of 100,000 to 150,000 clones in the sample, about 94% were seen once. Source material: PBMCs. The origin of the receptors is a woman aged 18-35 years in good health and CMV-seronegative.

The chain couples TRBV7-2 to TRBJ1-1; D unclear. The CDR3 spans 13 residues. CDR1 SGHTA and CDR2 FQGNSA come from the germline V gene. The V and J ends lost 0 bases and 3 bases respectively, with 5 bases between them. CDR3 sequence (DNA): TGTGCCAGCAGCTTAGCTCAGTACACTGAAGCTTTCTTT. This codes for CASSLAQYTEAFF.

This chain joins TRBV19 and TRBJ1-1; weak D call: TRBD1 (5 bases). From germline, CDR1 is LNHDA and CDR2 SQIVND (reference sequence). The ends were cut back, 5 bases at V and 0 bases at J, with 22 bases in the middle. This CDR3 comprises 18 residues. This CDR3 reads CASSLWTTRGIMNTEAFF. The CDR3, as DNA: TGTGCCAGTAGTCTCTGGACAACCCGCGGCATCATGAACACTGAAGCTTTCTTT.

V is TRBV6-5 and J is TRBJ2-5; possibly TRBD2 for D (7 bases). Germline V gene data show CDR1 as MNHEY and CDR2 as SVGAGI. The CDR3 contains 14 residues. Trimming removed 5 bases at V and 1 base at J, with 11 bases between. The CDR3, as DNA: TGTGCCAGCAGTCCGGGGGGCGGCCAAGAGACCCAGTACTTC. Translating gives CASSPGGGQETQYF.

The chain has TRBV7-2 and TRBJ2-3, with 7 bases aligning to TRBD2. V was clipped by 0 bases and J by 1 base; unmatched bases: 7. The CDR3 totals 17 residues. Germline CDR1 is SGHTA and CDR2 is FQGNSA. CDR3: CASSLAGRGRGTDTQYF. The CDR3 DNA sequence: TGTGCCAGCAGCTTAGCCGGGCGGGGGAGGGGCACAGATACGCAGTATTTT.

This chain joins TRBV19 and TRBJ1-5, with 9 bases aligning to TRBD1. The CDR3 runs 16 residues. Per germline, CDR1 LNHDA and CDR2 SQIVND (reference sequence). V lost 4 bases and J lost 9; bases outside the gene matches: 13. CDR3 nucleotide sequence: TGTGCCAGTAGTACCACCGGGACAGGGAATGGGCGGCCCCAGCATTTT. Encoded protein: CASSTTGTGNGRPQHF.

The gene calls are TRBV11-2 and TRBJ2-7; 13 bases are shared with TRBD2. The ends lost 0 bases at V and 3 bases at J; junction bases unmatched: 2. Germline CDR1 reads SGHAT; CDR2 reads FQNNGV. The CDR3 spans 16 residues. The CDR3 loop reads CASSLELAGGFYEQYF. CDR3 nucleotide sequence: TGTGCCAGCAGCTTAGAACTAGCGGGAGGGTTCTACGAGCAGTACTTC.

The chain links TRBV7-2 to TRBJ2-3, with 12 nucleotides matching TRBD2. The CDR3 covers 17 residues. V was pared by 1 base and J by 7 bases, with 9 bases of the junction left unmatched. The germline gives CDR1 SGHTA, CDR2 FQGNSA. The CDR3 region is CASSLETSGSESNTQYF. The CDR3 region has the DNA TGTGCCAGCAGCTTAGAGACTAGCGGGAGCGAGTCAAATACGCAGTATTTT. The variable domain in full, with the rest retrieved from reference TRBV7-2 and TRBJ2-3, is GAGVSQSPSNKVTEKGKDVELRCDPISGHTALYWYRQSLGQGLEFLIYFQGNSAPDKSGLPSDRFSAERTGGSVSTLTIQRTQQEDSAVYLCASSLETSGSESNTQYFGPGTRLTVL.

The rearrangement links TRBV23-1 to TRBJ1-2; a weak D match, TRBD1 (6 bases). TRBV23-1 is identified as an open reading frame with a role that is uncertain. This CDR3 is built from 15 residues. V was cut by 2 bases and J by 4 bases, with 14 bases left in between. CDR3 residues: CASSQETGRPYGYTF. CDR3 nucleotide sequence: TGCGCCAGCAGTCAAGAAACAGGGCGACCCTATGGCTACACCTTC.

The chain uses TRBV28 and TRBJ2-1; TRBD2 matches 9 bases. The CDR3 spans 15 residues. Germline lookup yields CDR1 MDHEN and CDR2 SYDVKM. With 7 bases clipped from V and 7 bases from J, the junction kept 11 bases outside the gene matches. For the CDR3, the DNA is TGTGCCAGCACCTGGGGTAGCGGGGGCCCTAATGAGCAGTTCTTC. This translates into CASTWGSGGPNEQFF.

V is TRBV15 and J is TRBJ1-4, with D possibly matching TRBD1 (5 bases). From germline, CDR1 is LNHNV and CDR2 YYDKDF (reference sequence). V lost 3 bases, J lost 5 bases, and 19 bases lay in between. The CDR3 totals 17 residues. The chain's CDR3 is CATSRDGTALWNEKLFF. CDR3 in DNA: TGTGCCACCAGCAGGGATGGGACTGCCTTGTGGAATGAAAAACTGTTTTTT.

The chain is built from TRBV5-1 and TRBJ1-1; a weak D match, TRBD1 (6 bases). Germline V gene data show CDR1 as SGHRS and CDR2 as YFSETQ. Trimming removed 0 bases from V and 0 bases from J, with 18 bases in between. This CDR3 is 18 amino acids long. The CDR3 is CASSLEIPRTGLNTEAFF. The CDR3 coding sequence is TGCGCCAGCAGCTTGGAGATCCCCCGTACAGGGTTGAACACTGAAGCTTTCTTT.

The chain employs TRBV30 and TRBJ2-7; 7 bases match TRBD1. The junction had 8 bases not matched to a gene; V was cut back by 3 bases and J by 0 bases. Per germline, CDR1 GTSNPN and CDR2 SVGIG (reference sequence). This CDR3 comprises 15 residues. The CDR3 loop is CAWSDPGQISYEQYF. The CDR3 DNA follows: TGTGCCTGGAGCGATCCGGGACAGATCTCCTACGAGCAGTACTTC. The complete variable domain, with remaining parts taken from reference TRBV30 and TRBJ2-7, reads SQTIHQWPATLVQPVGSPLSLECTVEGTSNPNLYWYRQAAGRGLQLLFYSVGIGQISSEVPQNLSASRPQDRQFILSSKKLLLSDSGFYLCAWSDPGQISYEQYFGPGTRLTVT.

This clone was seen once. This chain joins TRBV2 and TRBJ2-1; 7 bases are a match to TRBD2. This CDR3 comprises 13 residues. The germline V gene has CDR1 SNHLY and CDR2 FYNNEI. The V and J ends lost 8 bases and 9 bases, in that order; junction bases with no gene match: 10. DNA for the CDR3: TGTGCCAGCGCTGGGGGGGGTTTAGGTGAGCAGTTCTTC. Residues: CASAGGGLGEQFF.

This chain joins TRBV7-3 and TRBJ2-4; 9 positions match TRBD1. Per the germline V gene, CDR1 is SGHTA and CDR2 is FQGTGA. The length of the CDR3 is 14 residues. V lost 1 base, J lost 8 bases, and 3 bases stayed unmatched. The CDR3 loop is CASSLMGQGDIQYF. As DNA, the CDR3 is TGTGCCAGCAGCTTAATGGGACAGGGCGACATTCAGTACTTC.

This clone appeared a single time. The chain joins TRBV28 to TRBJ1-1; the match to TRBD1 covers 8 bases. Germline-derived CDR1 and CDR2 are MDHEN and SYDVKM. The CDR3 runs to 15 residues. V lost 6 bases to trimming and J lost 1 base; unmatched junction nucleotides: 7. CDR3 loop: CASSSGGLANTEAFF. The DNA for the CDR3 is TGTGCCAGCAGCTCAGGGGGCCTGGCGAACACTGAAGCTTTCTTT.

CDR3 in amino acids: CASSFWGGGYEKLFF. The DNA for the CDR3 is TGTGCCAGCAGTTTCTGGGGCGGCGGATATGAAAAACTGTTTTTT. The chain recombines TRBV28 with TRBJ1-4; tentative D call: TRBD1 (5 bases). CDR1 is MDHEN, CDR2 SYDVKM, per germline. The CDR3 runs 15 residues. V was cut by 3 bases and J by 6 bases, with 14 bases left in between.

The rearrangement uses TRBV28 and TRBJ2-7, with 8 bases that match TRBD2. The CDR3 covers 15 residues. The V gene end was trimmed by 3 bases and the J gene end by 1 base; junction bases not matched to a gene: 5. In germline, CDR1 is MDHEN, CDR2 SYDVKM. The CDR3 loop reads CASSFSGANSYEQYF. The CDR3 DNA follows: TGTGCCAGCAGTTTTAGCGGGGCTAATTCCTACGAGCAGTACTTC.

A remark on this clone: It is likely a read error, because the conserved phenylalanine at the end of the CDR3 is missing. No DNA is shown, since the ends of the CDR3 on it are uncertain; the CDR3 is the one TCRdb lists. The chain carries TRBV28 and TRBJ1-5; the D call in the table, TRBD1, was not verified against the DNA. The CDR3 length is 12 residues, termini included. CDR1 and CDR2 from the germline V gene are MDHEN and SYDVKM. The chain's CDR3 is CASRRSGQPFSL.

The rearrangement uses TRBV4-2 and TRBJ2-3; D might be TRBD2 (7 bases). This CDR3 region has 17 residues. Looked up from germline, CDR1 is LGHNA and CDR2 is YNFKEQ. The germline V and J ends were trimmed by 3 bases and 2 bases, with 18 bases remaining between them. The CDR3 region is CASSHVGGAETTDTQYF. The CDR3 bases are TGTGCCAGCAGCCATGTGGGGGGGGCTGAAACCACAGATACGCAGTATTTT.

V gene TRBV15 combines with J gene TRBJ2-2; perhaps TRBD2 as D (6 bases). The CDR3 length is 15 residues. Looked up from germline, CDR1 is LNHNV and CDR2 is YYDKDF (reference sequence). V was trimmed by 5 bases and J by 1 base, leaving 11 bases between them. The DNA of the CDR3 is TGTGCCACCAGCGACGGGAGTTGGAACACCGGGGAGCTGTTTTTT. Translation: CATSDGSWNTGELFF.

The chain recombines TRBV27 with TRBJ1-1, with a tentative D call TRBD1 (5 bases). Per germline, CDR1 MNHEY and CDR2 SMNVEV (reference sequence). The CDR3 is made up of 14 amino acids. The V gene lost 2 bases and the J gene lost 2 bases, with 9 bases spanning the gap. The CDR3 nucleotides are TGTGCCAGCAGTTTAGAAGACAGTAACACTGAAGCTTTCTTT. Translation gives CASSLEDSNTEAFF.

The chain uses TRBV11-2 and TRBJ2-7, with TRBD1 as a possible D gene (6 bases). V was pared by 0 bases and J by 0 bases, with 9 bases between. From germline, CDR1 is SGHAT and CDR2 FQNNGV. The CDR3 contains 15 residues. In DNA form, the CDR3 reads TGTGCCAGCAGCTTAGAGGGGGCGATCTCCTACGAGCAGTACTTC. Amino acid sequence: CASSLEGAISYEQYF.

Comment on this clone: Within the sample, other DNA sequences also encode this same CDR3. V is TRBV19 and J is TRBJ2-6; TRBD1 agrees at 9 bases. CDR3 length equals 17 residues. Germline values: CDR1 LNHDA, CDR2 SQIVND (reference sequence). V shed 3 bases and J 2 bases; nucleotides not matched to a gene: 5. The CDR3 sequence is CASSIGQGRAGANVLTF. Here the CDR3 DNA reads TGTGCCAGTAGTATCGGACAGGGGAGAGCTGGGGCCAACGTCCTGACTTTC.

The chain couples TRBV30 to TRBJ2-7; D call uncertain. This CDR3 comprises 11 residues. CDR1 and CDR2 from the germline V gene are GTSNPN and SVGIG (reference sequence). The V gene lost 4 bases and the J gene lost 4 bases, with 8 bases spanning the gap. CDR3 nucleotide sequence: TGTGCCTGGACCAACCTATACGAGCAGTACTTC. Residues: CAWTNLYEQYF.

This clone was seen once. The CDR3 loop is CASSRNRGGTEAFF. The CDR3 nucleotides read TGTGCCAGCAGCAGAAACAGGGGAGGCACTGAAGCTTTCTTT. The chain employs TRBV11-2 and TRBJ1-1, with TRBD1 matching over 7 bases. The germline V gene has CDR1 SGHAT and CDR2 FQNNGV. The CDR3 runs 14 residues. V gave up 5 bases and J gave up 4 bases; unmatched junction bases: 7.

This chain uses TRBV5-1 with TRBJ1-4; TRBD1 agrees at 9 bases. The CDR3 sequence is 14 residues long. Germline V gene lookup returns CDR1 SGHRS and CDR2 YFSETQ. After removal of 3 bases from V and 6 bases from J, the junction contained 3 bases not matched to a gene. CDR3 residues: CASSWGTGYEKLFF. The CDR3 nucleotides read TGCGCCAGCAGCTGGGGGACAGGGTATGAAAAACTGTTTTTT.

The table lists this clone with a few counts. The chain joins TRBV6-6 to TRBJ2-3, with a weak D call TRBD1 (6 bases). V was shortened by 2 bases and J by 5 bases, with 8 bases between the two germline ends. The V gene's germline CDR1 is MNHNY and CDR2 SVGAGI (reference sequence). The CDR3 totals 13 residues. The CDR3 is CASSYRRGDTQYF. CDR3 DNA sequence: TGTGCCAGCAGTTACCGCAGGGGAGATACGCAGTATTTT.